This T cell receptor beta chain came from a study of blood T cell repertoires in COVID-19. Sequencing used immunoSEQ multiplex PCR; TCRdb keeps in-frame clones, though not all of them. Of around 270,000 clones listed, about 85% were seen once; the top ten hold approximately 4%. The sequenced material came from peripheral blood. This TCR came from a man aged 60 to 75 with acute or convalescent COVID-19.

The CDR3 nucleotides are TGTGCCATCAGTGTCGTGGAGCTCCTTAACTATGGCTACACCTTC. Translating it yields CAISVVELLNYGYTF. The chain joins TRBV10-3 to TRBJ1-2; D uncertain. The CDR3 loop spans 15 amino acids. V was trimmed by 4 bases and J by 1 base, leaving 13 bases between them. Germline loops: CDR1 ENHRY, CDR2 SYGVKD.